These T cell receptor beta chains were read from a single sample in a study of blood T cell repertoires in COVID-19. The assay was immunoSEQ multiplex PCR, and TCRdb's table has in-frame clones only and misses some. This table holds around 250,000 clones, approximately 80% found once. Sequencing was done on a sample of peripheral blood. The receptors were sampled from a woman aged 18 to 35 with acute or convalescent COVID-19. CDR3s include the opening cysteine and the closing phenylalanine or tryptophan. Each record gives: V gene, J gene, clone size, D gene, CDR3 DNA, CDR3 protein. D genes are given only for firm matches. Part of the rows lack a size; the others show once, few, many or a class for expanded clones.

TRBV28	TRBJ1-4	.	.	TGTGCCAGCAGTTTCGGGGGGGCAAATGAAAAACTGTTTTTT	CASSFGGANEKLFF
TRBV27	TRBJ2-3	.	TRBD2	TGTGCCAGCCTCCCCTCTGCGGGGAGGGCCACAGATACGCAGTATTTT	CASLPSAGRATDTQYF
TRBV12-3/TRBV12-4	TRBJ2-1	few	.	TGTGCCAGCAGTCCCAGGCTAGCCGATGAGCAGTTCTTC	CASSPRLADEQFF
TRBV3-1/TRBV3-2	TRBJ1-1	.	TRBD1	TGTGCCAGCAGCCAGAGGACAGGCCCAAGGAACACTGAAGCTTTCTTT	CASSQRTGPRNTEAFF
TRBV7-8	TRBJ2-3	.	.	TGTGCCAGCAGCTGGGCGCTTCCAGATACGCAGTATTTT	CASSWALPDTQYF
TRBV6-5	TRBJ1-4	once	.	TGTGCCAGCAGTACCCAGAACCTCCGGAGGGAAAAACTGTTTTTT	CASSTQNLRREKLFF
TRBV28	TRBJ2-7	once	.	TGTGCCAGCAGTCACAGGGTCTTGGACGAGCAGTACTTC	CASSHRVLDEQYF
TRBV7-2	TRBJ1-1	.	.	TGTGCCAGCAGCTTAGCGCTAGGTCTTCGGGGCACTGAAGCTTTCTTT	CASSLALGLRGTEAFF
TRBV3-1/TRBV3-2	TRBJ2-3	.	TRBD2	TGTGCCAGCAGCCATAGCGGGGTAGGCACAGATACGCAGTATTTT	CASSHSGVGTDTQYF
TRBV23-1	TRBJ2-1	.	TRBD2	TGCGCCAGCAGTCAAAACGGACTAGCGGGAGTTTGGAATGAGCAGTTCTTC	CASSQNGLAGVWNEQFF
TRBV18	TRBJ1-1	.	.	TGTGCCAGCTCACCACCGGCAGGAATGAACACTGAAGCTTTCTTT	CASSPPAGMNTEAFF
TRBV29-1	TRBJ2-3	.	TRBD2	TGCAGCGTTGAAGATCCAGGCCAACTAGCGGGAGGGTGGTACGATACGCAGTATTTT	CSVEDPGQLAGGWYDTQYF
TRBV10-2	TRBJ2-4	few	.	TGCGCCAGCAGTGATGGGCTAGCCAAAAACATTCAGTACTTC	CASSDGLAKNIQYF
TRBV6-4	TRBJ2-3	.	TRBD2	TGTGCCAGCAGTGCGACTAGCGGGGGGGTAGATACGCAGTATTTT	CASSATSGGVDTQYF
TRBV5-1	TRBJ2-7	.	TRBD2	TGCGCCAGCAGCAACAGACTAGCGGGAGAGGGCGAGCAGTACTTC	CASSNRLAGEGEQYF
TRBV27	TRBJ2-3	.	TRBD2	TGTGCCAGCAGACTGACGCCGGGACTAGCGGGAGTAGCAGATACGCAGTATTTT	CASRLTPGLAGVADTQYF
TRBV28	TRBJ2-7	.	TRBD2	TGTGCCAGCAGGCCAACTAGCGGCCCCCTTGGCGAGCAGTACTTC	CASRPTSGPLGEQYF
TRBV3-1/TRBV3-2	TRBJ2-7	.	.	TGTGCCAGCAGCCTGGGCCACGAGCAGTACTTC	CASSLGHEQYF
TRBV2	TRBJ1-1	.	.	TGTGCCAGCAGTATTCAAGGCGCGGACACTGAAGCTTTCTTT	CASSIQGADTEAFF
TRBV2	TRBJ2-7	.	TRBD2	TGTGCCAGCAGGAGGCTAGCGGAGTACGAGCAGTACTTC	CASRRLAEYEQYF
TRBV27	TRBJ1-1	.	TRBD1	TGTGCCAGCAGAATAGGGGCCCAGGGGGGCTCTGAAGCTTTCTTT	CASRIGAQGGSEAFF
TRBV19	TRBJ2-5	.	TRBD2	TGTGCCAGTAGTATGGGCGGGAGTGGGGTTCAAGAGACCCAGTACTTC	CASSMGGSGVQETQYF
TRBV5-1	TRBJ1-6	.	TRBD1	TGCGCCAGCAGCTTGGAGGGACAGGGGGAATCACCCCTCCACTTT	CASSLEGQGESPLHF
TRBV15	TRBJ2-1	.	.	TGTGCCACCAGCAGAGAAGGGGGACTATCAAAAAGGGATGAGCAGTTCTTC	CATSREGGLSKRDEQFF
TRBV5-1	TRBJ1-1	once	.	TGCGCCAGCAGCCGCTTGACAGGGAACACTGAAGCTTTCTTT	CASSRLTGNTEAFF
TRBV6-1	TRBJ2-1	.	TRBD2	TGTGCCAGCAGTGAAGACGGGACTAGGTACAATGAGCAGTTCTTC	CASSEDGTRYNEQFF
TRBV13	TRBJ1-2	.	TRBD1	TGTGCCAGCAGCTTAGGGGGACAGACTTTATACGGCTACACCTTC	CASSLGGQTLYGYTF
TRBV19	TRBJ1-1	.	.	TGTGCCAGTAGTTATGGCTTCGGCGGGAGAACTGAAGCTTTCTTT	CASSYGFGGRTEAFF
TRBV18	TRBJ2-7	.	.	TGTGCCAGCTCACCGGTGAGCTCCTACGAGCAGTACTTC	CASSPVSSYEQYF
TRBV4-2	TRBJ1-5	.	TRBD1	TGTGCCAGCAGCCGATCTGGGGACAGACTCAATCAGCCCCAGCATTTT	CASSRSGDRLNQPQHF
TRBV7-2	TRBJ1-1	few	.	TGTGCCAGCAGCGTACAGGGAGGGGACACTGAAGCTTTCTTT	CASSVQGGDTEAFF
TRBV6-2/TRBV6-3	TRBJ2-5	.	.	TGTGCCAGCAGTTACCTAGAGACCCAGTACTTC	CASSYLETQYF
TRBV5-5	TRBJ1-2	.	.	TGTGCCAGCAACCCTGGGTGGGGAGCTAACTATGGCTACACCTTC	CASNPGWGANYGYTF
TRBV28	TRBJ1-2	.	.	TGTGCCAGCCGGGAGGACTCTAACTATGGCTACACCTTC	CASREDSNYGYTF
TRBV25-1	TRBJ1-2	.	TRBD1	TGTGCCAGCAGTGGACCGGGACAGCGGATCTATGGCTACACCTTC	CASSGPGQRIYGYTF
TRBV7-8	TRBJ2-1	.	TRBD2	TGTGCCAGCAGCAGGGGACTAGCGGGCACATACAATGAGCAGTTCTTC	CASSRGLAGTYNEQFF
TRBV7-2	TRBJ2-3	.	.	TGTGCCAGCAGACCGGACTACCTCACAGATACGCAGTATTTT	CASRPDYLTDTQYF